In its sample, the clone carrying this T cell receptor beta chain was seen a few times. This entry belongs to a study of blood T cells in healthy people across ages. The length of the CDR3 is 15 residues. A second PCR, run for about 7 to 11 cycles, used a sample-barcoded 5' primer plus a J-beta primer mix. TCRdb reprocessed the 5' RACE reads via MiXCR and lists one record per CDR3 protein. The sample contains fewer than 800,000 distinct CDR3 sequences, roughly 21% of which appear only once. Sequences were obtained from blood. The chain uses TRBV12-3 or TRBV12-4 and TRBJ2-1; 9 positions agree with TRBD1. The DNA end is more similar to TRBJ2-7, so the J call may be wrong. The clonotype originates from a man between 65 and 85 years old in good health. This CDR3 reads CASSFDGQGLYEQYF. The CDR3 DNA sequence: TGTGCCAGCAGTTTTGACGGACAGGGGTTGTACGAGCAGTACTTC.